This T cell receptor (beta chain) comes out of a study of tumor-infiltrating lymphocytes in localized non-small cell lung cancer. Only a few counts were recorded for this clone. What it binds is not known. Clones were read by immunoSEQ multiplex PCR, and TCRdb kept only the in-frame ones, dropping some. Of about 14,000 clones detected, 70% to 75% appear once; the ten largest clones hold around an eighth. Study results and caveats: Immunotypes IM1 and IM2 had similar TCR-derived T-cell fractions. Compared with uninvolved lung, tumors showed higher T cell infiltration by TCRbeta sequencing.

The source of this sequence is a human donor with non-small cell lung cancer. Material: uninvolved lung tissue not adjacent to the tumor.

The CDR3 protein is CASSALGADTQYF. For the CDR3, the DNA is TGTGCCAGCAGTGCCCTAGGAGCAGATACGCAGTATTTT. The chain is built from TRBV6-5 and TRBJ2-3; D is uncertain. Germline lookup yields CDR1 MNHEY and CDR2 SVGAGI. This CDR3 is built from 13 residues. Deletions cut 5 bases from V and 4 bases from J, with 10 bases between.